Described below is a single TCR beta chain sequence and its context. This sample is drawn from a study of blood T cell repertoires in COVID-19. About the research overall: Sites across the United States, Italy and Spain contributed samples from acute and convalescent COVID-19.

Here immunoSEQ multiplex PCR was the method, and the copy in TCRdb shows in-frame clones only, minus some. Seen here are about 350,000 clones, about nine tenths observed once, and the top ten hold about 7.3%. This CDR3 contains 13 residues. Looked up from germline, CDR1 is LGHNA and CDR2 is YNFKEQ. V was clipped by 6 bases and J by 4 bases, with 12 bases between them. The TCR was taken from a woman between 70 and 85 years old with COVID-19, enrolled during active disease. The chain couples TRBV4-2 to TRBJ2-5, with D possibly TRBD2 on 5 matching bases. Sequenced: peripheral blood. CDR3 coding DNA: TGTGCCAGCAGTCAGAGGGCCCCAGAGACCCAGTACTTC. This gives the protein CASSQRAPETQYF.